The T cell receptor beta chain described here comes from a study of OX40 agonist ivuxolimab in advanced cancers. Background on the study: From roughly 20 to 85 years was the age range, with a mean of around 56 years, and around 83% were male. General study findings and limits: At doses 0.1 to 3.0 mg/kg, CD4+ and CD8+ clones expanded.

Sequenced by immunoSEQ multiplex PCR; TCRdb stores in-frame clones only, minus some. The sample carries 15,000 to 20,000 clones, around four fifths recorded once. The count of this clone is one. Antigen specificity is unknown. The CDR3 has 16 residues. CDR1 SGDLS and CDR2 YYNGEE come from the germline V gene. The V segment lost 4 bases and the J segment 7 bases; nucleotides outside the gene matches: 7. The chain links TRBV9 to TRBJ2-1, with TRBD2 matching over 14 bases. The source is an adult with an advanced solid tumor such as melanoma, head and neck, liver or kidney cancer. The sample was CD4+ or CD8+ T cells sorted from blood, taken in a trial of the OX40 agonist ivuxolimab. The CDR3 region is CASSPRLAGGRNEQFF. For the CDR3, the DNA is TGTGCCAGCAGCCCCAGACTAGCGGGGGGGCGTAATGAGCAGTTCTTC.